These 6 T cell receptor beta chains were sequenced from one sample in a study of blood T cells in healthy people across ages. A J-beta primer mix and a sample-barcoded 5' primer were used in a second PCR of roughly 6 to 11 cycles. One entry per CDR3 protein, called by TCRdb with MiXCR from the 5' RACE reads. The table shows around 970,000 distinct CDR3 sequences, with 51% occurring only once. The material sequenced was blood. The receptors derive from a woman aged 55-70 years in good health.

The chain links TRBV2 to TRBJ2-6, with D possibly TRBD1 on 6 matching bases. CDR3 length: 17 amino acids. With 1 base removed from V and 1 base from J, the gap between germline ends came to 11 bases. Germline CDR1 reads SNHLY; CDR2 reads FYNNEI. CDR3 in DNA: TGTGCCAGCAGTGAAGGACAGGCCGAATCTGGGGCCAACGTCCTGACTTTC. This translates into CASSEGQAESGANVLTF.

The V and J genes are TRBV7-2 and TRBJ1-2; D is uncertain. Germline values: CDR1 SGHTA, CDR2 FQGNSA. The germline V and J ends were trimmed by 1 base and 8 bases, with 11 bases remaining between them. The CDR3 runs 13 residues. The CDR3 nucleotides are TGTGCCAGCAGCTTAGTCTTCCAGTCCGGCTACACCTTC. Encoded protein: CASSLVFQSGYTF.

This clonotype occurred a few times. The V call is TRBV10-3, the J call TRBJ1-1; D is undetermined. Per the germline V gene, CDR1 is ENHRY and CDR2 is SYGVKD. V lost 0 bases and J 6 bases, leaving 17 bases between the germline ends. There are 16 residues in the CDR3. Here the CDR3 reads CAISESELRQGAEAFF. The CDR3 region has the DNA TGTGCCATCAGTGAGTCGGAACTCCGGCAAGGCGCTGAAGCTTTCTTT.

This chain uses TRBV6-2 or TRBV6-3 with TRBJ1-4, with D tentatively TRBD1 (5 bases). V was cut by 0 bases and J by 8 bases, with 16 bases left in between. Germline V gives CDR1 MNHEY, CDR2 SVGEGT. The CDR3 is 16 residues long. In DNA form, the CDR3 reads TGTGCCAGCAGTTACTCGAGAGGACATCCGGTCGAAAAACTGTTTTTT. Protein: CASSYSRGHPVEKLFF.

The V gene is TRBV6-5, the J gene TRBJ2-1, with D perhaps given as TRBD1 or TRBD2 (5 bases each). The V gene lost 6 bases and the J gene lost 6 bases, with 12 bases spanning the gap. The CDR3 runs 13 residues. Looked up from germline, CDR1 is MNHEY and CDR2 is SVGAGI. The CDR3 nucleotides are TGTGCCAGCAGCCCCGGGACGGCCAATGAGCAGTTCTTC. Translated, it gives CASSPGTANEQFF.

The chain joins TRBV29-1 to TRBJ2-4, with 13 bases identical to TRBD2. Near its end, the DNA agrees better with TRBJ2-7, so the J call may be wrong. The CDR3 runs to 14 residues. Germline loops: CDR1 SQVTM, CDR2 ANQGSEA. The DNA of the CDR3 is TGCAGCGTCGCTGGGACTAGCGGGACCTACGAGCAGTACTTC. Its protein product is CSVAGTSGTYEQYF.